The 25 T cell receptor beta chains listed next were all sequenced from one sample in a study of blood T cell repertoires in COVID-19 (TCRdb year 2020). Libraries were prepared through the immunoSEQ multiplex PCR assay. TCRdb limited this immuneACCESS table to in-frame rearrangements with V and J called. A share of clones is missing; checked studies link under half to unresolved V genes, and the rest is unexplained. Recorded for this sample are 130,000 to 150,000 clones; under 85% of them occurred a single time. The ten largest clones represent about 5.8% of the sample. The sequenced material came from peripheral blood. Receptors were obtained from a human donor in a cohort sampled during active COVID-19.

The chain carries TRBV7-8 and TRBJ1-1; D may be TRBD1 (6 bases). Trimming took off 8 bases at V and 1 base at J, with 14 bases between the two ends. Per the germline V gene, CDR1 is SGHVS and CDR2 is FQNEAQ. This CDR3 has 14 amino acids. The CDR3 nucleotides are TGTGCCAGCGTCAAGGCGGGGGCGAACACTGAAGCTTTCTTT. Protein sequence: CASVKAGANTEAFF.

The gene calls are TRBV7-9 and TRBJ1-1, with 12 bases aligning to TRBD1. After removal of 6 bases from V and 4 bases from J, the junction contained 9 bases not matched to a gene. Germline V gene data show CDR1 as SEHNR and CDR2 as FQNEAQ (reference sequence). The CDR3 is 16 amino acids. For the CDR3, the DNA is TGTGCCAGCAGGGACCGGGGACAGGGGGCCCCCACTGAAGCTTTCTTT. It codes for CASRDRGQGAPTEAFF.

The rearrangement joins TRBV9 to TRBJ1-1; a possible D gene is TRBD1 (6 bases). Trimming pared 2 bases from V and 1 base from J, leaving 12 bases between. Germline V lookup: CDR1 SGDLS, CDR2 YYNGEE. The CDR3 totals 15 residues. The CDR3 here is CASSVTGSGNTEAFF. In DNA, the CDR3 is TGTGCCAGCAGCGTGACAGGTTCGGGGAACACTGAAGCTTTCTTT.

This sequence joins TRBV9 and TRBJ2-2; 10 positions match TRBD1. With 3 bases clipped from V and 0 bases from J, the junction kept 8 bases outside the gene matches. CDR3 length: 18 amino acids. From germline, CDR1 is SGDLS and CDR2 YYNGEE. CDR3 DNA sequence: TGTGCCAGCAGCGCGACCGGGACAGGGGCCCCGAACACCGGGGAGCTGTTTTTT. This encodes CASSATGTGAPNTGELFF.

The chain links TRBV6-5 to TRBJ2-2; a weak D match, TRBD1 (6 bases). CDR1 and CDR2 (germline): MNHEY, SVGAGI. V was clipped by 9 bases and J by 4 bases, with 12 bases between them. CDR3 length: 13 residues. This chain's CDR3 is CASQRGSTGELFF. In nucleotides, the CDR3 is TGTGCCAGTCAAAGGGGGTCCACCGGGGAGCTGTTTTTT.

This chain joins TRBV28 and TRBJ2-2; TRBD2 might be the D (5 bases). The CDR3 loop spans 16 amino acids. Between the trimmed V and J ends, which lost 4 bases and 1 base, there was a span of 13 bases. The germline gives CDR1 MDHEN, CDR2 SYDVKM. The chain's CDR3 is CASSSGGRKNTGELFF. DNA for the CDR3: TGTGCCAGCAGTTCCGGAGGACGGAAGAACACCGGGGAGCTGTTTTTT.

The chain employs TRBV5-4 and TRBJ1-4; 8 bases are a match to TRBD1. J gave up 7 bases and V 3 bases, and 5 bases lay outside the gene matches. From germline, CDR1 is SGHNT and CDR2 YYREEE (reference sequence). The CDR3 consists of 14 residues. This CDR3 is CASSSDRVGEKLFF. In DNA, the CDR3 is TGTGCCAGCAGCTCGGACAGGGTGGGTGAAAAACTGTTTTTT.

This rearrangement joins TRBV10-3 to TRBJ1-6; D ambiguous. The CDR3 covers 18 residues. V was pared by 0 bases and J by 5 bases, with 17 bases between. Germline V lookup: CDR1 ENHRY, CDR2 SYGVKD. CDR3 sequence: CAISESPGVQFNNSPLHF. The CDR3 DNA is TGTGCCATCAGTGAGTCGCCCGGAGTTCAATTTAATAATTCACCCCTCCACTTT.

This chain joins TRBV7-2 and TRBJ2-7; D gene unclear. Looked up from germline, CDR1 is SGHTA and CDR2 is FQGNSA. The CDR3 extends over 11 amino acids. The V end lost 7 bases, the J end lost 7 bases, and 11 bases lay between the germline ends. The chain's CDR3 is CASTTDSEQYF. Here the CDR3 DNA reads TGTGCCAGCACCACCGATAGTGAGCAGTACTTC.

This clone was detected a few times. The V and J genes are TRBV9 and TRBJ2-3, with 9 bases aligning to TRBD2. Per the germline V gene, CDR1 is SGDLS and CDR2 is YYNGEE. The CDR3 has 16 amino acids. With V trimmed by 0 bases and J by 2 bases, 4 bases remained unmatched. CDR3 sequence reads: CASSVGLAGPTDTQYF. DNA for the CDR3: TGTGCCAGCAGCGTAGGGCTAGCGGGGCCCACAGATACGCAGTATTTT.

This chain connects TRBV28 to TRBJ1-2; TRBD1 might be the D (6 bases). Germline-derived CDR1 and CDR2 are MDHEN and SYDVKM. This CDR3 has 13 residues. V was clipped by 2 bases and J by 4 bases, with 8 bases between them. In DNA form, the CDR3 reads TGTGCCAGCAGTTTACAGGGGTCCTATGGCTACACCTTC. Translated: CASSLQGSYGYTF.

This chain links TRBV6-2 or TRBV6-3 with TRBJ2-5; 7 nucleotides align to TRBD1. The germline gives CDR1 MNHEY, CDR2 SVGEGT. Trimming at V came to 2 bases and at J to 3 bases, leaving 3 bases not matched to a gene. The CDR3 is made up of 14 amino acids. CDR3 bases: TGTGCCAGCAGTTACGCAGGGACAGAAGAGACCCAGTACTTC. Protein: CASSYAGTEETQYF.

The V call is TRBV29-1, the J call TRBJ2-5; 8 bases map to TRBD1. J gave up 5 bases and V 3 bases, and 11 bases lay outside the gene matches. This CDR3 spans 15 amino acids. Germline V gene data show CDR1 as SQVTM and CDR2 as ANQGSEA. CDR3 amino acids: CSVDVGRGRGETQYF. The CDR3 nucleotides are TGCAGCGTTGATGTTGGCAGGGGGCGCGGGGAGACCCAGTACTTC. Full variable domain (rest looked up from reference TRBV29-1 and TRBJ2-5): SAVISQKPSRDICQRGTSLTIQCQVDSQVTMMFWYRQQPGQSLTLIATANQGSEATYESGFVIDKFPISRPNLTFSTLTVSNMSPEDSSIYLCSVDVGRGRGETQYFGPGTRLLVL.

There are many counts of this clone. CDR3 bases: TGTGCCAGCAGCTTAATCGACGGGGGGGACACTGAAGCTTTCTTT. Translation gives CASSLIDGGDTEAFF. The V call is TRBV7-9, the J call TRBJ1-1; tentative D call: TRBD1 (5 bases). Germline V lookup: CDR1 SEHNR, CDR2 FQNEAQ (reference sequence). CDR3 size: 15 residues. Deletions cut 2 bases from V and 3 bases from J, with 13 bases between.

The chain links TRBV10-3 to TRBJ1-2, with TRBD1 matching over 8 bases. The ends lost 10 bases at V and 5 bases at J; junction bases unmatched: 9. From germline, CDR1 is ENHRY and CDR2 SYGVKD. The CDR3 covers 13 residues. CDR3: CATRDRNFYGYTF. The CDR3 DNA sequence: TGTGCCACCCGGGACAGGAACTTTTATGGCTACACCTTC.

V is TRBV7-2 and J is TRBJ2-3; 10 positions agree with TRBD2. Germline V CDR1 and CDR2: SGHTA, FQGNSA. The V segment lost 4 bases and the J segment 2 bases; nucleotides outside the gene matches: 6. This CDR3 region has 16 residues. Here the CDR3 DNA reads TGTGCCAGCAGCTCAACTAGCGGGGCGATCACAGATACGCAGTATTTT. The encoded protein is CASSSTSGAITDTQYF.

This clone was counted a single time. The chain uses TRBV28 and TRBJ2-5; possible D gene TRBD2, 7 bases. Per germline, CDR1 MDHEN and CDR2 SYDVKM. The CDR3 runs 13 residues. Trimming shortened V by 7 bases and J by 4 bases, and 13 bases separated the two germline ends. The CDR3 coding sequence is TGTGCCAGCAAAGGGGGGGTAGGAGAGACCCAGTACTTC. Translation gives CASKGGVGETQYF.

The V gene is TRBV6-2 or TRBV6-3, the J gene TRBJ2-7; D unresolved. Germline V gene sequence: CDR1 MNHEY, CDR2 SVGEGT. The germline V and J ends were trimmed by 4 bases and 0 bases, with 4 bases remaining between them. This CDR3 has 12 amino acids. CDR3 in DNA: TGTGCCAGCAGTTTTAGCTCCTACGAGCAGTACTTC. Translated, it gives CASSFSSYEQYF.

The chain links TRBV2 to TRBJ1-1; the D gene is possibly TRBD1 (5 bases). CDR1 is SNHLY, CDR2 FYNNEI, per germline. This CDR3 contains 15 residues. Trimming pared 3 bases from V and 1 base from J, leaving 12 bases between. The CDR3 loop reads CASSELAGGNTEAFF. In nucleotides, the CDR3 is TGTGCCAGCAGTGAGCTCGCGGGGGGGAACACTGAAGCTTTCTTT.

This sequence joins TRBV5-6 and TRBJ2-3; 14 bases align to TRBD2. J was trimmed by 3 bases and V by 0 bases; bases with no gene match: 9. Germline values: CDR1 SGHDT, CDR2 YYEEEE. The CDR3 has 19 residues. This chain's CDR3 is CASSLVPTSGGAQTDTQYF. The DNA of the CDR3 is TGTGCCAGCAGCTTGGTCCCGACTAGCGGGGGGGCTCAAACAGATACGCAGTATTTT.

The chain joins TRBV6-5 to TRBJ1-1; D is ambiguous. The CDR3 totals 14 residues. Per germline, CDR1 MNHEY and CDR2 SVGAGI. V was cut by 0 bases and J by 1 base, with 6 bases left in between. CDR3 amino acids: CASSYSGANTEAFF. The CDR3 coding sequence is TGTGCCAGCAGTTACTCAGGAGCGAACACTGAAGCTTTCTTT.

This chain links TRBV6-5 with TRBJ1-1; tentative D call: TRBD1 (6 bases). The ends were cut back, 8 bases at V and 4 bases at J, with 11 bases in the middle. Germline V lookup: CDR1 MNHEY, CDR2 SVGAGI. This CDR3 spans 12 amino acids. The CDR3 DNA reads as TGTGCCAGCTACAGGGCGACCACTGAAGCTTTCTTT. Its translation: CASYRATTEAFF.

The chain joins TRBV10-3 to TRBJ1-1; possibly TRBD1 for D (6 bases). V was clipped by 11 bases and J by 5 bases, with 21 bases between them. In germline, CDR1 is ENHRY, CDR2 SYGVKD. The CDR3 contains 14 residues. The CDR3 coding sequence is TGTGCCTCCAAGGGGGGGGGAGATGGTACTGAAGCTTTCTTT. Translated, it gives CASKGGGDGTEAFF.

This clone has only a few counts. The chain recombines TRBV11-3 with TRBJ2-5; no definite D call. Germline lookup yields CDR1 SGHNT and CDR2 YENEEA. The CDR3 covers 13 residues. V gave up 1 base and J gave up 2 bases, with 5 bases separating them. This CDR3 reads CASSLGQQETQYF. CDR3 coding DNA: TGTGCCAGCAGCTTAGGACAACAAGAGACCCAGTACTTC.

The V call is TRBV19, the J call TRBJ1-1, with a tentative D call TRBD1 (6 bases). CDR3 length: 12 residues. CDR1 and CDR2 from the germline V gene are LNHDA and SQIVND (reference sequence). V was cut by 5 bases and J by 5 bases, with 9 bases left in between. As DNA, the CDR3 is TGTGCCAGTAGTCAGAGGGGGACTGAAGCTTTCTTT. Its translation: CASSQRGTEAFF.